A single T cell receptor beta chain is shown here with its context. Generated by immunoSEQ multiplex PCR, the TCRdb table keeps only in-frame clones and is missing some. Found here are a few hundred thousand clones, 88% of them singletons; the top ten hold 3.5% to 4.5%. This CDR3 has 15 residues. V trimming: 3 bases; J trimming: 12 bases; junction bases outside the gene matches: 16. Germline lookup yields CDR1 SGHDN and CDR2 FVKESK. The sample originates from a study of blood T cell repertoires in COVID-19. This chain links TRBV14 with TRBJ2-7, with 8 bases fitting TRBD1. The sequencing input was peripheral blood. The clonotype comes from a man aged 60-69 years who had recovered from COVID-19. CDR3 coding DNA: TGTGCCAGCAGCCAGGTTGACAGGGGCCTGTTCTACAGGTACTTC. Encoded protein: CASSQVDRGLFYRYF.